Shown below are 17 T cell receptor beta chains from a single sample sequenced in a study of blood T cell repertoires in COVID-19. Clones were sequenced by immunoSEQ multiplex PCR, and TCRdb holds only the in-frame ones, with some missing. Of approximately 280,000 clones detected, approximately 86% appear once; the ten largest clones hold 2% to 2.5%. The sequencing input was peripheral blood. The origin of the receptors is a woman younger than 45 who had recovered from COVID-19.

CDR3 DNA sequence: TGTGCCAGCAGCTTAGCGGGACAGGGGGCCGGCAATGAGCAGTTCTTC. It translates to CASSLAGQGAGNEQFF. The V and J genes are TRBV11-1 and TRBJ2-1, with 12 bases aligning to TRBD1. V was clipped by 0 bases and J by 6 bases; unmatched bases: 3. Germline assignment: CDR1 SGHAT and CDR2 FQDESV (reference sequence). CDR3 size: 16 residues. The full variable domain, with the rest looked up from reference TRBV11-1 and TRBJ2-1, is EAEVAQSPRYKITEKSQAVAFWCDPISGHATLYWYRQILGQGPELLVQFQDESVVDDSQLPKDRFSAERLKGVDSTLKIQPAELGDSAMYLCASSLAGQGAGNEQFFGPGTRLTVL.

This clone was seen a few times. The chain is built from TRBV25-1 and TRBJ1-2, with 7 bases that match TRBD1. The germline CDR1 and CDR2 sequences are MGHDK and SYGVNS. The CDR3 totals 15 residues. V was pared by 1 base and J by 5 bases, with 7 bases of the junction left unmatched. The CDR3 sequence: CASSEWTGYSYGYTF. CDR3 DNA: TGTGCCAGCAGTGAATGGACAGGCTATAGTTATGGCTACACCTTC.

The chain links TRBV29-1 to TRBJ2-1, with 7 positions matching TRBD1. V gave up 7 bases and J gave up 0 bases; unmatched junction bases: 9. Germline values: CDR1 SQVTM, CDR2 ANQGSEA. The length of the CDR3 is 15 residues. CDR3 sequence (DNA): TGCAGCGCTATACAGGGGCTTAGCTCCTACAATGAGCAGTTCTTC. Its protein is CSAIQGLSSYNEQFF.

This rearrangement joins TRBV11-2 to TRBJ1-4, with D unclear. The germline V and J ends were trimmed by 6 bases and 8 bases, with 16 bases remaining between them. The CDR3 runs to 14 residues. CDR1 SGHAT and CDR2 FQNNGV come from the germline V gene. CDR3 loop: CASRAGGPPEKLFF. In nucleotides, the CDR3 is TGTGCCAGCAGGGCCGGAGGCCCTCCCGAAAAACTGTTTTTT.

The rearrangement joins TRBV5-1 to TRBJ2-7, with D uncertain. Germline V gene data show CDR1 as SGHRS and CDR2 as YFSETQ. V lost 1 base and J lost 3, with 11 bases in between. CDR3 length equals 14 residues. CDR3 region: CASSLYTGYYEQYF. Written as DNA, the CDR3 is TGCGCCAGCAGCTTGTATACCGGGTACTACGAGCAGTACTTC.

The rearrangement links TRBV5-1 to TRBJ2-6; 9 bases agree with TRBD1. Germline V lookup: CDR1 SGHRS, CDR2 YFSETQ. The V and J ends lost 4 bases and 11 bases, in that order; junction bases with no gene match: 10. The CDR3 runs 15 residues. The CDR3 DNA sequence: TGCGCCAGCAGCCCAGGGGACAGGGCTATGCACGTCCTGACTTTC. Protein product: CASSPGDRAMHVLTF.

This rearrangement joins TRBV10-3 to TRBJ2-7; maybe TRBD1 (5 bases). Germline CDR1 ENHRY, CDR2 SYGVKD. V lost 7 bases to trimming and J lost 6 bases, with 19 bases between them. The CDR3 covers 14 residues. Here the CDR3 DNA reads TGTGCCATCAAGGTAGGGGATTTACCGACCGAGCAGTACTTC. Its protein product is CAIKVGDLPTEQYF.

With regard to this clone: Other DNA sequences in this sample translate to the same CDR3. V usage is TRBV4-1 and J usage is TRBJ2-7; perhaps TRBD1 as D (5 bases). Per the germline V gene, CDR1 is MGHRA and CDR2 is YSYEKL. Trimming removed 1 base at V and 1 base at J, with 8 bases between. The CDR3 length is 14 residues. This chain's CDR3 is CASSQGQGSYEQYF. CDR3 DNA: TGCGCCAGCAGCCAAGGCCAGGGTTCCTACGAGCAGTACTTC.

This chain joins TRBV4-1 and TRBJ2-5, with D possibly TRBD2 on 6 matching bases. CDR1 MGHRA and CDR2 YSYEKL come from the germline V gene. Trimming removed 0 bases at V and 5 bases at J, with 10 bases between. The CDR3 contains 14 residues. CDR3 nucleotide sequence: TGCGCCAGCAGCCAAGATTACAGCGGGGAGACCCAGTACTTC. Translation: CASSQDYSGETQYF.

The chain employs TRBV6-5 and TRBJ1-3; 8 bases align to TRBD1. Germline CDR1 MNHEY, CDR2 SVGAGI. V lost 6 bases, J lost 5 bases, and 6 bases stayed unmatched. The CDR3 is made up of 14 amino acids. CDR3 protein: CASSRGQDRNTIYF. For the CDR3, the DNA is TGTGCCAGCAGCCGGGGACAGGACCGAAACACCATATATTTT.

CDR3 amino acids: CASSLGRGRGGYTF. CDR3 sequence (DNA): TGTGCCAGCAGCTTGGGACGGGGGAGAGGAGGCTACACCTTC. This rearrangement joins TRBV5-5 to TRBJ1-2; D is perhaps TRBD1 (5 bases). V dropped 0 bases and J dropped 8 bases, with 14 bases sitting between them. Germline loops: CDR1 SGHKS, CDR2 YYEKEE (reference sequence). This CDR3 comprises 14 residues.

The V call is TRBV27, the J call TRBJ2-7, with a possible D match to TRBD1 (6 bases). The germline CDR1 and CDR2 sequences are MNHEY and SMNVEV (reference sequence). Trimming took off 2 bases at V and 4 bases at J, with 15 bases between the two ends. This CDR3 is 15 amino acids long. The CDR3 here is CASSLTGQGFYEQYF. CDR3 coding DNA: TGTGCCAGCAGTTTAACCGGGCAGGGGTTTTACGAGCAGTACTTC.

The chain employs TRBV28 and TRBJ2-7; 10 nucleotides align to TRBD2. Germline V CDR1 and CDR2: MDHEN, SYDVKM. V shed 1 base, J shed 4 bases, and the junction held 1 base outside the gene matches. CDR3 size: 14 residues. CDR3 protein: CASSLFSGRYEQYF. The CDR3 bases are TGTGCCAGCAGTTTATTTAGCGGGAGGTACGAGCAGTACTTC. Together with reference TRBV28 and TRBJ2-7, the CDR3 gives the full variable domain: DVKVTQSSRYLVKRTGEKVFLECVQDMDHENMFWYRQDPGLGLRLIYFSYDVKMKEKGDIPEGYSVSREKKERFSLILESASTNQTSMYLCASSLFSGRYEQYFGPGTRLTVT.

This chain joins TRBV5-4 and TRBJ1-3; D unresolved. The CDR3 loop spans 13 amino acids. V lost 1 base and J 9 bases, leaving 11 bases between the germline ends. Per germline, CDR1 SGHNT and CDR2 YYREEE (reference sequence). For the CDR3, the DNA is TGTGCCAGCAGCTTGTGGTCAGAAAGCACCATATATTTT. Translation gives CASSLWSESTIYF.

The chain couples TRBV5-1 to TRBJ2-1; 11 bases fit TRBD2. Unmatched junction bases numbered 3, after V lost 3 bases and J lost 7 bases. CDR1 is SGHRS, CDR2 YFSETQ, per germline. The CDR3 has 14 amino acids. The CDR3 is CASSYSGGVNEQFF. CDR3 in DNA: TGCGCCAGCAGCTATAGCGGGGGGGTTAATGAGCAGTTCTTC.

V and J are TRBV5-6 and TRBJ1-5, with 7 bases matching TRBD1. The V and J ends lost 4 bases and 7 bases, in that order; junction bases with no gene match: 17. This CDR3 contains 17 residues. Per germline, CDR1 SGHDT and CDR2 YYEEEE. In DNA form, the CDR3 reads TGTGCCAGCAGCCGAAGGACGCAAACAGGGGCGGGGCAGCCCCAGCATTTT. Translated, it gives CASSRRTQTGAGQPQHF.

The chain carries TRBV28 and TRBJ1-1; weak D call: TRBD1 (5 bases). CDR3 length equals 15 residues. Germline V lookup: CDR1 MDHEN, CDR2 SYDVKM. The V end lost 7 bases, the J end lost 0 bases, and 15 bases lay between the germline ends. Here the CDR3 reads CASKASGTVNTEAFF. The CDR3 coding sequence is TGTGCCAGCAAAGCGTCCGGGACTGTGAACACTGAAGCTTTCTTT.